These T cell receptor beta chains were read from a single sample in a study of blood T cell repertoires in COVID-19. Method: immunoSEQ multiplex PCR; TCRdb's copy keeps in-frame clones and lacks some. The sample contains 60,000 to 70,000 clones, roughly 88% of which appear only once. Sequencing used peripheral blood. These receptors originate from a woman aged 60-70 years with acute or convalescent COVID-19. Each CDR3 is given with its conserved first and last residue. The order of the fields is J gene, D gene, clone size, V gene, CDR3 DNA, CDR3 protein. The D gene is left open where the match is weak. Expanded clones are given a class, and other clones once, few, many or no size at all.

TRBJ2-5	TRBD2	once	TRBV7-8	TGTGCCAGCAGCCCGGGGACTATTGGAGAGACCCAGTACTTC	CASSPGTIGETQYF
TRBJ1-1	TRBD1	few	TRBV28	TGTGCCAGCAGTCGGGACAGGGTGAACACTGAAGCTTTCTTT	CASSRDRVNTEAFF
TRBJ2-1	-	-	TRBV20-1	TGCAGTGCCAGTGACTCGAGCTCCTACAATGAGCAGTTCTTC	CSASDSSSYNEQFF
TRBJ2-5	TRBD1	-	TRBV3-1/TRBV3-2	TGTGCCAGCAGCCAAGGGTCTGGACAGGGTGAGACCCAGTACTTC	CASSQGSGQGETQYF
TRBJ1-6	-	-	TRBV7-6	TGTGCCAGCAGCTTAGGAGGGCAGGGGAATTCACCCCTCCACTTT	CASSLGGQGNSPLHF
TRBJ1-4	-	-	TRBV11-2	TGTGCCAGCAGCATCGGGGTTAATGAAAAACTGTTTTTT	CASSIGVNEKLFF
TRBJ1-1	TRBD1	-	TRBV6-1	TGTGCCAGCAGTGAATCCCCGGGACAGGGGGCGGGAGCTTTCTTT	CASSESPGQGAGAFF
TRBJ1-4	TRBD1	-	TRBV6-6	TGTGCCAGCAGTTACACCGGGACAGTTAATGAAAAACTGTTTTTT	CASSYTGTVNEKLFF
TRBJ2-3	TRBD1	-	TRBV4-1	TGCGCCAGCAGCCAAGAGGGGACAGGGATAGCAGATACGCAGTATTTT	CASSQEGTGIADTQYF
TRBJ1-1	TRBD1	-	TRBV14	TGTGCCAGCAGCCCCCGTCGCTCAGGGGGCTGGACTGAAGCTTTCTTT	CASSPRRSGGWTEAFF
TRBJ1-3	-	-	TRBV14	TGTGCCAGCAGCCGAGGAAGGGGAAACACCATATATTTT	CASSRGRGNTIYF
TRBJ2-1	TRBD1	-	TRBV7-9	TGTGCCAGCAGCTCCGGGACAGGTAGTAATGAGCAGTTCTTC	CASSSGTGSNEQFF
TRBJ1-5	-	-	TRBV2	TGTGCCAGCAGTGAAGAGCTGGCAGGGTCCTATAGCAATCAGCCCCAGCATTTT	CASSEELAGSYSNQPQHF
TRBJ1-2	TRBD1	-	TRBV7-8	TGTGCCAGCAGCTTAGCTACAGGGGCTAACTATGGCTACACCTTC	CASSLATGANYGYTF
TRBJ1-3	-	-	TRBV19	TGTGCCAGTAGTACGGCAGGGGTAGGAAACACCATATATTTT	CASSTAGVGNTIYF
TRBJ2-1	-	once	TRBV19	TGTGCCAGTGGTAGCGGAACTCTAACAATGAGGCAGTTCTTC	CASGSGTLTMRQFF
TRBJ2-2	TRBD2	-	TRBV19	TGTGCCAGTCGGTGGCGGGGGGCCCAGAACACCGGGGAGCTGTTTTTT	CASRWRGAQNTGELFF
TRBJ1-1	-	-	TRBV6-4	TGTGCCAGCAGGCCGACGAGGTATGGTGAAGCTTTCTTT	CASRPTRYGEAFF
TRBJ2-3	TRBD2	-	TRBV10-1	TGCGCCAGCAGTTCACTAGCGGGCACAGATACGCAGTATTTT	CASSSLAGTDTQYF
TRBJ1-1	-	few	TRBV25-1	TGTGCCAGCAGGGGGAGGGGGAACACTGAAGCTTTCTTT	CASRGRGNTEAFF
TRBJ1-2	-	once	TRBV7-9	TGTGCCAGCAGCTTGGGGGCCCCTACTATCGGCTACACCTTC	CASSLGAPTIGYTF